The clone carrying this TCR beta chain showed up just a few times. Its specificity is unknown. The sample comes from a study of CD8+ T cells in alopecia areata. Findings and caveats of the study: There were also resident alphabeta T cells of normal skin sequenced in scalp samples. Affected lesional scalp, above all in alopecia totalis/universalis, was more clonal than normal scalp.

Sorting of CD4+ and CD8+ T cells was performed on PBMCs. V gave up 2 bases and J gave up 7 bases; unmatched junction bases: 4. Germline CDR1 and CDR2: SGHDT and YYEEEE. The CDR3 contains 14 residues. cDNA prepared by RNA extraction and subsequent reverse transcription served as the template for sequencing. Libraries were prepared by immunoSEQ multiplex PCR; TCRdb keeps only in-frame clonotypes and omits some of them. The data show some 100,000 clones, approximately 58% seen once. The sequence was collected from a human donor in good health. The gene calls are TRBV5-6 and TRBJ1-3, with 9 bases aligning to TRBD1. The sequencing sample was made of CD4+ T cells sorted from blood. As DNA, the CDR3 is TGTGCCAGCAGCTTCCGGGACAGGGACAACACCATATATTTT. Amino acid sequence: CASSFRDRDNTIYF.